This T cell receptor beta chain was sequenced for a study of blood T cell repertoires in COVID-19. Whole-study context: Samples of COVID-19 (acute and convalescent) were obtained from the United States, Italy and Spain. Sample material is recorded as cDNA or gDNA derived from T cells, B-cell-depleted T cells, or PBMCs.

How the authors handled the data: It was from reference gene primer amplification that nucleated cell counts were estimated. Sequencing used immunoSEQ multiplex PCR; TCRdb keeps in-frame clones, though not all of them. The V and J calls and clone size come from that table; D and trimming were worked out from the DNA. The profile shows 200,000 to 250,000 clones, about 80% of them singletons. This clone was picked up a small number of times. The source of this sequence is a woman younger than 45 who had recovered from COVID-19. Sequencing was done on a sample of peripheral blood.

CDR3 bases: TGTGCCAGCAGCCAAGACCCCAGGTTCACCGGGGAGCTGTTTTTT. It translates to CASSQDPRFTGELFF. The rearrangement joins TRBV4-2 to TRBJ2-2; no definite D call. Germline values: CDR1 LGHNA, CDR2 YNFKEQ. The CDR3 has 15 amino acids. Trimming took off 0 bases at V and 4 bases at J, with 9 bases between the two ends.